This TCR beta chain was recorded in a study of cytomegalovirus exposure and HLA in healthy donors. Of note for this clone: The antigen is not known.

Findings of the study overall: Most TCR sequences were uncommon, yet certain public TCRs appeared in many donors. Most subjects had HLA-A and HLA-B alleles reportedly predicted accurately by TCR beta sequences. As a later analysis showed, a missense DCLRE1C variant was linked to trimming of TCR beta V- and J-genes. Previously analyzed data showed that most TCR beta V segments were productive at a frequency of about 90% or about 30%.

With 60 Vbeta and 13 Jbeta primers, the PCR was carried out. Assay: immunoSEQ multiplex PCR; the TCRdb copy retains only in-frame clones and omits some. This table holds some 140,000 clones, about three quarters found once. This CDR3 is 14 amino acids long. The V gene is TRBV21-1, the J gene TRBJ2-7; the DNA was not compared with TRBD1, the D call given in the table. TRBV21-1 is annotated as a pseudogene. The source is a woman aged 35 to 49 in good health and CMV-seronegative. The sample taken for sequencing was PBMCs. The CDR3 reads CVSSKRGMSYEQYF. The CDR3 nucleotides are TGTGTCAGCAGCAAAAGGGGGATGTCCTACGAGCAGTACTTC.